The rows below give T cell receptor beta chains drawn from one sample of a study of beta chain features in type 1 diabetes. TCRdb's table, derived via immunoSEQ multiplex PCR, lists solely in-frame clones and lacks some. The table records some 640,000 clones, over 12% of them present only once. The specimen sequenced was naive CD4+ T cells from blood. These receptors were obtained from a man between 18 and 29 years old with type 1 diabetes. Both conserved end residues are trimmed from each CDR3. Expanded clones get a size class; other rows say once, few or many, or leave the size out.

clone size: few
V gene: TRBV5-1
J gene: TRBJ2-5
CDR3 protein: ASSSKETQY

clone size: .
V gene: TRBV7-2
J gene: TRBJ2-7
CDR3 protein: ASSPQQGTYEQY

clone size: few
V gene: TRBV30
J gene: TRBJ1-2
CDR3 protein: AWSPLLYGYT

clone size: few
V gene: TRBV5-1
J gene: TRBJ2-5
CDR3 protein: ASSLDLAGTGTQY

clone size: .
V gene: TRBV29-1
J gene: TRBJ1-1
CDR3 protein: SVPGQLNTEAF

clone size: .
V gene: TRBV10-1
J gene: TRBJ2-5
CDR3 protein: ASSGAGVETQY

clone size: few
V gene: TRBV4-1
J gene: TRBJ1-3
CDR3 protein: ASSQVGSSGNTIY

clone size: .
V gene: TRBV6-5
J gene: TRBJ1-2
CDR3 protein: ASSYQGRDGYT

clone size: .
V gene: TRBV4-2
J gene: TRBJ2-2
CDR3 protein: ASSSLAGEGTGELF

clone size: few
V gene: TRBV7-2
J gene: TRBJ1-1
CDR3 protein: ASSVTGTTEAF

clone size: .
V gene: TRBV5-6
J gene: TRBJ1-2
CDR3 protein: ASSSGTTGGYGYT

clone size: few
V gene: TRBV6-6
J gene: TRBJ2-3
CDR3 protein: ASSYGGRGTDTQY

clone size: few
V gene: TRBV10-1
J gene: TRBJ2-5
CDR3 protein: ASSGTSGRQETQY

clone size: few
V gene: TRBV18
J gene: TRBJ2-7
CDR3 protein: ASSPDPRREQY

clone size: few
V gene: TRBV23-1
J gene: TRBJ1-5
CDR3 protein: ASSQPPGKNNQPQH

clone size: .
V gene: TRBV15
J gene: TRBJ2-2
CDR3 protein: ATLHGELF

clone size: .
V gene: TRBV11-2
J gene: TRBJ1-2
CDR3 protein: ASSLGVRLTPEDSYGYT

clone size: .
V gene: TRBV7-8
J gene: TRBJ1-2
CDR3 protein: ASTFRTGRSYGYT

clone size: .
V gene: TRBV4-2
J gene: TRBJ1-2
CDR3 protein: ASSQRDRDTGYT

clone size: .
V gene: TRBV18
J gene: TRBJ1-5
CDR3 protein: ASSPIDGNQPQH

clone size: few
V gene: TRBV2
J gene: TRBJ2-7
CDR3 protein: ASKPGLAGYEQY